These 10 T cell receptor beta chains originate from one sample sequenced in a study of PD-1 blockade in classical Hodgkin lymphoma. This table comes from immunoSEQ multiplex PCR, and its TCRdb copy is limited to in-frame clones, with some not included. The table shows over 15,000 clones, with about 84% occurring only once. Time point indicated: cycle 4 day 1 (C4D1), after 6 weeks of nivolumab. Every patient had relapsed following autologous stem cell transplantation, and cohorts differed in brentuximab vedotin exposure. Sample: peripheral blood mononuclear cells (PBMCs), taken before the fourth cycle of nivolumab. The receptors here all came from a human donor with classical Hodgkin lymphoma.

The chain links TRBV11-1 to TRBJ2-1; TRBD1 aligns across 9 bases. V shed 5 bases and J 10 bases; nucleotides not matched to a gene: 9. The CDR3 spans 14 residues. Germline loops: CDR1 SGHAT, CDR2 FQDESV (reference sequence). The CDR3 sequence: CASSDGQGSTEQFF. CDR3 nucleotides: TGTGCCAGCAGCGACGGACAGGGGAGTACAGAGCAGTTCTTC. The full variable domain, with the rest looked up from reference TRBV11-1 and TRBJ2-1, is EAEVAQSPRYKITEKSQAVAFWCDPISGHATLYWYRQILGQGPELLVQFQDESVVDDSQLPKDRFSAERLKGVDSTLKIQPAELGDSAMYLCASSDGQGSTEQFFGPGTRLTVL.

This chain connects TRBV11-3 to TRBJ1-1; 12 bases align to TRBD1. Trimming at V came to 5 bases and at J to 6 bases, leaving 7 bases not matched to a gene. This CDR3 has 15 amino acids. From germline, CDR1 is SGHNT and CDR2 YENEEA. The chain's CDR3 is CASSIRDRGPSEAFF. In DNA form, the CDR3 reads TGTGCCAGCAGCATACGGGACAGGGGGCCTTCTGAAGCTTTCTTT. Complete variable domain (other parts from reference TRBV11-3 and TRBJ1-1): EAGVVQSPRYKIIEKKQPVAFWCNPISGHNTLYWYLQNLGQGPELLIRYENEEAVDDSQLPKDRFSAERLKGVDSTLKIQPAELGDSAVYLCASSIRDRGPSEAFFGQGTRLTVV.

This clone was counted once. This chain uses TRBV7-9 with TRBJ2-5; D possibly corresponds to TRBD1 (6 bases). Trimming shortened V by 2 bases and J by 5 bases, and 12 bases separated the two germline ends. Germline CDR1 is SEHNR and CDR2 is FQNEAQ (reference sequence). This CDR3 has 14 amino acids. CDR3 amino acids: CASSLQGSVETQYF. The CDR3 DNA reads TGTGCCAGCAGCTTACAGGGGTCGGTTGAGACCCAGTACTTC.

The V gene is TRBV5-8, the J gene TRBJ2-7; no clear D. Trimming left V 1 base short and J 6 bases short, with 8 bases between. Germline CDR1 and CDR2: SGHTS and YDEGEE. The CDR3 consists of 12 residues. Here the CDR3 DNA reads TGTGCCAGCAGCTTGTCCGACACCGAGCAGTACGTC. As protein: CASSLSDTEQYV.

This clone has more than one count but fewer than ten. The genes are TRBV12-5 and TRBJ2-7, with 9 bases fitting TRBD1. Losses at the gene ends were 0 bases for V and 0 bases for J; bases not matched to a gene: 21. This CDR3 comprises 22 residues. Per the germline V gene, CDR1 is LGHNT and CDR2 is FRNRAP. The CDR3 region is CASGLVSIQGAMNRASSYEQYF. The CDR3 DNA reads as TGTGCTAGTGGTTTGGTTTCAATACAGGGGGCGATGAATCGAGCGTCCTCCTACGAGCAGTACTTC.

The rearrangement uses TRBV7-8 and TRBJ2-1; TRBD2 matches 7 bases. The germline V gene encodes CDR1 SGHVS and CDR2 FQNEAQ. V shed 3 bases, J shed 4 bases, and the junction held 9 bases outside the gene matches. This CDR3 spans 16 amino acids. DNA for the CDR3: TGTGCCAGCAGCTTTTCTGCGGGAGCTAGGTACAATGAGCAGTTCTTC. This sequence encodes CASSFSAGARYNEQFF.

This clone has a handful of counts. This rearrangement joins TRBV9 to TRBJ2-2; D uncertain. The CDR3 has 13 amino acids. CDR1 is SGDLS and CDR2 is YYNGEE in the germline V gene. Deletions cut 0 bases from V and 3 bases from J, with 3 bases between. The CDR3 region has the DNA TGTGCCAGCAGCGTAGCAGACACCGGGGAGCTGTTTTTT. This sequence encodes CASSVADTGELFF.

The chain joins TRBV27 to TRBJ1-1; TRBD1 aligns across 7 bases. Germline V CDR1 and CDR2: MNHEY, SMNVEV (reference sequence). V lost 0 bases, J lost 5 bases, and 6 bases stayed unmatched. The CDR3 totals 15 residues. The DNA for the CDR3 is TGTGCCAGCAGTTTATCGACAGGGCTTAGGACTGAAGCTTTCTTT. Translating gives CASSLSTGLRTEAFF.

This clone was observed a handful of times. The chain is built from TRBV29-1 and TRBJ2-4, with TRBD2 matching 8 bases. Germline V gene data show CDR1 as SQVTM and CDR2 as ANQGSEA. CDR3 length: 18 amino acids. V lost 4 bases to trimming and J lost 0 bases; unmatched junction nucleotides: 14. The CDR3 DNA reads TGCAGCGTTGTCGGAATCGCGGGAGGAAAACTAGCCAAAAACATTCAGTACTTC. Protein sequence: CSVVGIAGGKLAKNIQYF.

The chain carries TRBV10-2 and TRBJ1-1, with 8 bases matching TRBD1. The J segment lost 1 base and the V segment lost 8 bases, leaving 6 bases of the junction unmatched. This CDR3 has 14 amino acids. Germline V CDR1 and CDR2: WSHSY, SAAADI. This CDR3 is CASRIGQGNTEAFF. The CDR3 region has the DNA TGCGCCAGCCGAATCGGACAGGGGAACACTGAAGCTTTCTTT.